There are a few counts of the clone carrying this T cell receptor beta chain. What it recognizes is unknown. CDR3 length: 15 amino acids. J was trimmed by 2 bases and V by 6 bases; bases with no gene match: 4. Per germline, CDR1 SEHNR and CDR2 FQNEAQ (reference sequence). Measured with immunoSEQ multiplex PCR; TCRdb has only the in-frame clones, and not every one. The data show about 72,000 clones, roughly nine tenths seen once. These data originate in a study of T cell clones after liver transplantation. Overall study context: Post-transplant blood was tracked for graft-donor-reactive T cell clones identified in a pre-transplant mixed lymphocyte reaction. Study-level results: Small, mixed patient groups and varying post-transplant times limit these conclusions.

The V gene is TRBV7-9, the J gene TRBJ2-5; 12 positions agree with TRBD2. This TCR came from a human donor who received a liver transplant. The sequenced sample was CD4+ T cells from blood, obtained before liver transplant. The CDR3 nucleotides read TGTGCCAGCAGTTGGACTAGCGGGGCACAAGAGACCCAGTACTTC. Protein: CASSWTSGAQETQYF.